What follows is one TCR beta chain and its context. Trimming took 0 bases from V and 0 from J, leaving 18 bases between them. Germline V gene data show CDR1 as LGHDT and CDR2 as YNNKEL (reference sequence). There are 19 residues in the CDR3. The sample originates from a study of blood T cells in healthy people across ages. PCR was performed a second time for about 7 to 12 cycles using a sample-barcoded 5' primer and a J-beta primer mix. TCRdb analysed the 5' RACE reads with MiXCR anew, one entry per CDR3 protein. The sample holds 650,000 to 800,000 distinct CDR3 sequences, around two fifths seen once.

Sequencing was carried out using blood. The chain couples TRBV3-1 to TRBJ2-1; D is uncertain. The TCR sequence derives from a man in his 60s in good health. The CDR3 bases are TGTGCCAGCAGCCAAGATTCGTCAGAACAGCATAGCTCCTACAATGAGCAGTTCTTC. Its protein is CASSQDSSEQHSSYNEQFF.